A single sample is the source of the 8 T cell receptor beta chains below, sequenced in a study of blood T cells in healthy people across ages. A J-beta primer mix and a sample-barcoded 5' primer were used in a second PCR of about 7 to 12 cycles. TCRdb independently ran MiXCR on the 5' RACE reads; one entry per CDR3 protein. The data hold 800,000 or so distinct CDR3 sequences, with approximately 25% observed a single time. This sample also appeared in a second study, on T cells of mothers and their children.

Sample: blood. These receptor sequences come from a boy aged 5-17 years in good health.

Of note for this clonotype: A read error is the likely source, as a far larger clone sits one nucleotide away. The chain recombines TRBV6-5 with TRBJ2-5; D uncertain. V lost 8 bases, J lost 2 bases, and 6 bases lay in between. Germline assignment: CDR1 MNHEY and CDR2 SVGAGI. The CDR3 contains 11 residues. The DNA for the CDR3 is TGTGCCAGCGGCCCTCAAGAGACCCAGTACTTC. Its protein is CASGPQETQYF.

This clonotype was detected a few times. The chain has TRBV28 and TRBJ1-1; no firm D call. Between the trimmed V and J ends, which lost 1 base and 2 bases, there was a span of 14 bases. There are 16 residues in the CDR3. Germline-derived CDR1 and CDR2 are MDHEN and SYDVKM. The CDR3: CASSLFSGPDNTEAFF. CDR3 bases: TGTGCCAGCAGTTTATTCTCTGGCCCAGATAACACTGAAGCTTTCTTT.

This clonotype was counted a few times. The CDR3 DNA reads as TGTGCCAGCAGTGTGGAGGGACTAGCCCAAGAGACCCAGTACTTC. This sequence encodes CASSVEGLAQETQYF. This rearrangement joins TRBV2 to TRBJ2-5, with 9 bases fitting TRBD2. CDR3 length: 15 amino acids. Germline V lookup: CDR1 SNHLY, CDR2 FYNNEI. V was pared by 4 bases and J by 1 base, with 4 bases of the junction left unmatched.

This chain connects TRBV5-5 to TRBJ2-5, with D unresolved. Germline V CDR1 and CDR2: SGHKS, YYEKEE (reference sequence). V gave up 4 bases and J gave up 1 base, with 11 bases separating them. The CDR3 totals 14 residues. The CDR3 sequence is CASSLEGIQETQYF. The CDR3 bases are TGTGCCAGCAGCCTGGAAGGGATCCAAGAGACCCAGTACTTC.

The DNA of the CDR3 is TGTGCCAGCAGCAGACAGCCCGCTCAGCCCCAGCATTTT. This translates into CASSRQPAQPQHF. The chain couples TRBV27 to TRBJ1-5; D might be TRBD1 (5 bases). This CDR3 is built from 13 residues. Trimming stripped 6 bases from V and 6 bases from J, with 12 bases between. Germline V gene data show CDR1 as MNHEY and CDR2 as SMNVEV (reference sequence).

This clonotype was detected only a few times. This chain connects TRBV27 to TRBJ1-1; maybe TRBD1 (6 bases). Between the trimmed V and J ends, which lost 0 bases and 4 bases, there was a span of 21 bases. Germline CDR1 MNHEY, CDR2 SMNVEV (reference sequence). The CDR3 consists of 18 residues. In nucleotides, the CDR3 is TGTGCCAGCAGTTTATCGGCGATTCTCCAGGGAGGGGGCACTGAAGCTTTCTTT. It specifies CASSLSAILQGGGTEAFF.

This clonotype was observed a handful of times. The V call is TRBV5-5, the J call TRBJ1-4; a possible D gene is TRBD1 (6 bases). CDR1 SGHKS and CDR2 YYEKEE come from the germline V gene (reference sequence). This CDR3 region has 17 residues. V lost 4 bases and J lost 2, with 18 bases in between. In nucleotides, the CDR3 is TGTGCCAGCAGCCCCGGGTGGGGGGCTGGGACTAATGAAAAACTGTTTTTT. Protein: CASSPGWGAGTNEKLFF.

V is TRBV6-5 and J is TRBJ2-1, with a possible D match to TRBD1 (6 bases). Judging by the DNA end, TRBJ2-7 fits better; the J call may be wrong. Germline V gene data show CDR1 as MNHEY and CDR2 as SVGAGI. The CDR3 runs to 13 residues. CDR3 residues: CASSLGTTYEQYF. The DNA for the CDR3 is TGTGCCAGCAGTCTCGGGACAACCTACGAGCAGTACTTC.